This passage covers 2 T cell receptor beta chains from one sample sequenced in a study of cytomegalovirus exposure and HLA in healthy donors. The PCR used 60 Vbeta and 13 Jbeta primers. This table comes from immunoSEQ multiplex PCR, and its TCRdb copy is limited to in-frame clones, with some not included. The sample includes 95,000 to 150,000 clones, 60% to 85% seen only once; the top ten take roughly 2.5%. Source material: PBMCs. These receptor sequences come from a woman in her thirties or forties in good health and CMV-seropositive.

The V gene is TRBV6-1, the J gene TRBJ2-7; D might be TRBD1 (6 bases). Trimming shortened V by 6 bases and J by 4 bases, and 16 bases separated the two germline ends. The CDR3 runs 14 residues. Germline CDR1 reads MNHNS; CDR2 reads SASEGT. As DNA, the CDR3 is TGTGCCAGCAGGGACCTTGGGGGCTTGTACGAGCAGTACTTC. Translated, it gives CASRDLGGLYEQYF.

This chain's CDR3 is CASSQGSTYEQYF. In DNA form, the CDR3 reads TGTGCCAGCAGTCAGGGGTCCACCTACGAGCAGTACTTC. This chain connects TRBV25-1 to TRBJ2-5, with D perhaps TRBD1 (6 bases). TRBJ2-7 explains the end of the DNA better; the J call may be wrong. CDR1 MGHDK and CDR2 SYGVNS come from the germline V gene. CDR3 length: 13 residues.